Each of the 24 T cell receptor beta chains below was sequenced from the same sample in a study of blood T cell repertoires in COVID-19 (dated by TCRdb to about 2020). Libraries were constructed by the immunoSEQ multiplex PCR assay. Imported from immuneACCESS, the table was reduced by TCRdb to in-frame sequences with V and J called. These copies leave out some clones; in studies compared against another copy, an unresolved V gene accounts for under half, and the cause of the remainder is not known. Counted in this sample were 150,000 to 200,000 clones; about 88% of them appeared once. Of the sample, about 7% is held by the ten largest clones. Material: peripheral blood. The receptors here all came from a woman over 75 in a cohort sampled during active or convalescent COVID-19.

The chain uses TRBV4-2 and TRBJ2-1; TRBD2 aligns across 12 bases. Germline lookup yields CDR1 LGHNA and CDR2 YNFKEQ. This CDR3 has 16 amino acids. J gave up 8 bases and V 6 bases, and 11 bases lay outside the gene matches. CDR3 loop: CASSPWTSGMIDEQFF. The CDR3 DNA sequence: TGTGCCAGCAGTCCTTGGACTAGCGGGATGATCGATGAGCAGTTCTTC.

This sequence joins TRBV5-5 and TRBJ2-3, with unresolved D. The CDR3 runs to 14 residues. V lost 3 bases to trimming and J lost 0 bases, with 8 bases between them. Per the germline V gene, CDR1 is SGHKS and CDR2 is YYEKEE (reference sequence). CDR3 nucleotide sequence: TGTGCCAGCAGCTCTGAGTTGAGCACAGATACGCAGTATTTT. It encodes CASSSELSTDTQYF.

The chain combines TRBV28 with TRBJ2-7; D is possibly TRBD1 (6 bases). V was cut by 9 bases and J by 4 bases, with 16 bases left in between. Germline-derived CDR1 and CDR2 are MDHEN and SYDVKM. There are 13 residues in the CDR3. The CDR3 loop reads CASTGTLKYEQYF. The CDR3 nucleotides read TGTGCCAGTACCGGGACACTCAAATACGAGCAGTACTTC.

The rearrangement joins TRBV11-3 to TRBJ1-1; weak D call: TRBD1 (5 bases). The CDR3 extends over 13 amino acids. Germline V CDR1 and CDR2: SGHNT, YENEEA. With 5 bases removed from V and 3 bases from J, the gap between germline ends came to 10 bases. The CDR3 DNA reads as TGTGCCAGCAGCGTCCACAGGTACACTGAAGCTTTCTTT. This encodes CASSVHRYTEAFF. The full variable domain, rest sourced from reference TRBV11-3 and TRBJ1-1, is EAGVVQSPRYKIIEKKQPVAFWCNPISGHNTLYWYLQNLGQGPELLIRYENEEAVDDSQLPKDRFSAERLKGVDSTLKIQPAELGDSAVYLCASSVHRYTEAFFGQGTRLTVV.

The sample holds a few counts of this clone. The chain combines TRBV28 with TRBJ1-3; TRBD1 agrees at 9 bases. This CDR3 contains 14 residues. The germline CDR1 and CDR2 sequences are MDHEN and SYDVKM. V lost 8 bases, J lost 0 bases, and 2 bases stayed unmatched. This chain's CDR3 is CASHRGRSGNTIYF. CDR3 sequence (DNA): TGTGCCAGCCACAGGGGGCGCTCTGGAAACACCATATATTTT.

V gene TRBV11-3 combines with J gene TRBJ2-6; 11 nucleotides match TRBD1. CDR3 size: 17 residues. Germline loops: CDR1 SGHNT, CDR2 YENEEA. Unmatched junction bases numbered 5, after V lost 6 bases and J lost 1 base. The CDR3 DNA reads as TGTGCCAGCAGTCCCGGGACAGGGGGATCTGGGGCCAACGTCCTGACTTTC. This sequence encodes CASSPGTGGSGANVLTF.

A few counts support this clone. The chain couples TRBV24-1 to TRBJ2-7; 10 nucleotides agree with TRBD1. CDR1 and CDR2 from the germline V gene are KGHDR and SFDVKD. Losses at the gene ends were 3 bases for V and 1 base for J; bases not matched to a gene: 2. The CDR3 consists of 15 residues. In nucleotides, the CDR3 is TGTGCCACCAGTGATCCGGGACAGGGGTCCTACGAGCAGTACTTC. This codes for CATSDPGQGSYEQYF.

This chain links TRBV14 with TRBJ2-2; D may be TRBD2 (5 bases). Germline V gene lookup returns CDR1 SGHDN and CDR2 FVKESK. Trimming took 0 bases from V and 4 from J, leaving 15 bases between them. The CDR3 loop spans 17 amino acids. CDR3 amino acids: CASSQDRRLASTGELFF. DNA of the CDR3: TGTGCCAGCAGCCAAGATAGGAGGCTCGCGTCCACCGGGGAGCTGTTTTTT. Filled out from reference TRBV14 and TRBJ2-2, the complete variable domain reads EAGVTQFPSHSVIEKGQTVTLRCDPISGHDNLYWYRRVMGKEIKFLLHFVKESKQDESGMPNNRFLAERTGGTYSTLKVQPAELEDSGVYFCASSQDRRLASTGELFFGEGSRLTVL.

The chain joins TRBV6-1 to TRBJ1-2; D remains unclear. Trimming stripped 1 base from V and 0 bases from J, with 12 bases between. The CDR3 runs to 16 residues. The V gene's germline CDR1 is MNHNS and CDR2 SASEGT. The CDR3 sequence is CASSEGPGRPNYGYTF. CDR3 coding DNA: TGTGCCAGCAGTGAAGGCCCAGGAAGGCCTAACTATGGCTACACCTTC.

The V and J genes are TRBV5-1 and TRBJ2-3; perhaps TRBD1 as D (6 bases). The CDR3 extends over 13 amino acids. The ends were cut back, 4 bases at V and 1 base at J, with 7 bases in the middle. Germline V gene data show CDR1 as SGHRS and CDR2 as YFSETQ. CDR3 in DNA: TGCGCCAGCAGCGCAGGGGGCACAGATACGCAGTATTTT. Translation gives CASSAGGTDTQYF.

This chain links TRBV5-1 with TRBJ2-5; weak D call: TRBD1 (5 bases). CDR1 SGHRS and CDR2 YFSETQ come from the germline V gene. The CDR3 runs to 16 residues. The V gene lost 3 bases and the J gene lost 5 bases, with 20 bases spanning the gap. The CDR3 is CASSSASRAGRETQYF. DNA for the CDR3: TGCGCCAGCAGCTCAGCGAGCAGGGCTGGTCGTGAGACCCAGTACTTC. The variable domain in full, with the rest retrieved from reference TRBV5-1 and TRBJ2-5, is KAGVTQTPRYLIKTRGQQVTLSCSPISGHRSVSWYQQTPGQGLQFLFEYFSETQRNKGNFPGRFSGRQFSNSRSEMNVSTLELGDSALYLCASSSASRAGRETQYFGPGTRLLVL.

The chain carries TRBV19 and TRBJ1-4, with no clear D. The germline V gene encodes CDR1 LNHDA and CDR2 SQIVND (reference sequence). This CDR3 comprises 14 residues. Trimming shortened V by 7 bases and J by 7 bases, and 16 bases separated the two germline ends. CDR3 region: CASNRDPYGEKLFF. The CDR3 bases are TGTGCCAGTAACCGGGATCCCTATGGTGAAAAACTGTTTTTT.

This chain connects TRBV12-3 or TRBV12-4 to TRBJ2-3; 7 bases line up with TRBD1. V gave up 8 bases and J gave up 2 bases; unmatched junction bases: 4. The CDR3 is made up of 13 amino acids. This CDR3 is CASGDSHTDTQYF. The CDR3 nucleotides are TGTGCCAGCGGGGACAGTCACACAGATACGCAGTATTTT.

This clone has just a few counts. V and J are TRBV27 and TRBJ2-1; 14 bases are a match to TRBD2. The CDR3 consists of 17 residues. V shed 2 bases and J 8 bases; nucleotides not matched to a gene: 8. Germline loops: CDR1 MNHEY, CDR2 SMNVEV (reference sequence). The CDR3 DNA follows: TGTGCCAGCAGTTTAAAAGGGACTAGCGGGGGCCCCGATGAGCAGTTCTTC. Residues: CASSLKGTSGGPDEQFF.

The V gene is TRBV3-1 (or the pseudogene TRBV3-2), the J gene TRBJ1-2, with TRBD1 matching over 8 bases. The junction had 9 bases not matched to a gene; V was cut back by 0 bases and J by 3 bases. CDR3 length: 17 amino acids. CDR1 LGHDT and CDR2 YNNKEL come from the germline V gene (reference sequence). CDR3 sequence reads: CASSQDRAQGAYYGYTF. DNA for the CDR3: TGTGCCAGCAGCCAAGATCGAGCCCAGGGGGCCTACTATGGCTACACCTTC.

DNA for the CDR3: TGTGCCACCAGTGATCCGACAGGGGGGTATGGCTACACCTTC. This translates into CATSDPTGGYGYTF. The chain uses TRBV24-1 and TRBJ1-2; 9 bases line up with TRBD1. Germline CDR1 KGHDR, CDR2 SFDVKD. The J segment lost 5 bases and the V segment lost 3 bases, leaving 3 bases of the junction unmatched. The CDR3 spans 14 residues.

This chain connects TRBV9 to TRBJ1-4, with a tentative D call TRBD1 (6 bases). The CDR3 sequence is 15 residues long. Germline V gene lookup returns CDR1 SGDLS and CDR2 YYNGEE. V was trimmed by 3 bases and J by 8 bases, leaving 17 bases between them. The CDR3 sequence: CASSEYQGIGEKLFF. The DNA for the CDR3 is TGTGCCAGCAGCGAATATCAGGGGATCGGGGAAAAACTGTTTTTT.

The rearrangement joins TRBV5-1 to TRBJ1-2; 10 bases line up with TRBD1. CDR1 is SGHRS, CDR2 YFSETQ, per germline. The CDR3 covers 15 residues. Unmatched junction bases numbered 8, after V lost 4 bases and J lost 5 bases. The CDR3 region has the DNA TGCGCCAGCAGCCCAGGGACAGGGGATGGGTATGGCTACACCTTC. Translation gives CASSPGTGDGYGYTF.

The rearrangement joins TRBV3-1 (or the pseudogene TRBV3-2) to TRBJ1-1, with D hard to call. The CDR3 is 13 amino acids. The V end was cut by 6 bases, the J end by 0 bases, with 8 bases between. Germline V gene lookup returns CDR1 LGHDT and CDR2 YNNKEL (reference sequence). Here the CDR3 reads CASSYSLNTEAFF. CDR3 nucleotides: TGTGCCAGCAGTTACAGCCTGAACACTGAAGCTTTCTTT.

The chain recombines TRBV6-5 with TRBJ2-7; 7 positions agree with TRBD1. Per germline, CDR1 MNHEY and CDR2 SVGAGI. V shed 5 bases, J shed 3 bases, and the junction held 4 bases outside the gene matches. The CDR3 contains 13 residues. The CDR3 DNA follows: TGTGCCAGCAGTCCCCGGACAGGCTACGAGCAGTACGTC. Translating gives CASSPRTGYEQYV.

The CDR3 DNA reads TGCGCCAGCAGCTTAGGCGAGACTGGAGAGACCCAGTACTTC. It is translated as CASSLGETGETQYF. V usage is TRBV5-1 and J usage is TRBJ2-5; D uncertain. The CDR3 contains 14 residues. Trimming stripped 2 bases from V and 4 bases from J, with 12 bases between. Per the germline V gene, CDR1 is SGHRS and CDR2 is YFSETQ.

This clone was recorded once. The chain employs TRBV5-6 and TRBJ2-7; the D gene is possibly TRBD1 (6 bases). The CDR3 loop spans 13 amino acids. Germline V lookup: CDR1 SGHDT, CDR2 YYEEEE. Between the trimmed V and J ends, which lost 2 bases and 2 bases, there was a span of 8 bases. CDR3 nucleotides: TGTGCCAGCAGCTTAAACAGGGCCTACGAGCAGTACTTC. Its translation: CASSLNRAYEQYF.

The chain joins TRBV10-2 to TRBJ2-5; D possibly corresponds to TRBD2 (5 bases). Deletions cut 6 bases from V and 3 bases from J, with 5 bases between. Germline assignment: CDR1 WSHSY and CDR2 SAAADI. This CDR3 is built from 11 residues. The chain's CDR3 is CASRGEETQYF. The DNA for the CDR3 is TGCGCCAGCAGGGGAGAAGAGACCCAGTACTTC.

The chain carries TRBV3-1 (or the pseudogene TRBV3-2) and TRBJ1-2; TRBD1 matches 8 bases. Germline loops: CDR1 LGHDT, CDR2 YNNKEL (reference sequence). This CDR3 spans 15 amino acids. V lost 1 base, J lost 3 bases, and 4 bases stayed unmatched. The DNA of the CDR3 is TGTGCCAGCAGCCAAGGGACAGGGACCTACTATGGCTACACCTTC. Amino acid sequence: CASSQGTGTYYGYTF.